This TCR beta chain is from a study of post-analysis software for immune sequencing data. About this clonotype: Its antigen is unidentified.

General study findings and limits: Significantly lower normalized Chao1 diversity was found in patients with multiple sclerosis relative to controls. The five TRBV segments detected at higher frequency in patients than in controls included TRBV5-6, TRBV5-1 and TRBV20-1.

The CDR3 has 13 residues. Trimming took off 7 bases at V and 7 bases at J, with 19 bases between the two ends. Germline V gene lookup returns CDR1 DFQATT and CDR2 SNEGSKA (reference sequence). Unique molecular identifiers tagged the TCR beta cDNA libraries. TCRdb reanalysed the PCR reads using MiXCR and keeps one entry per CDR3 protein. Of about 540,000 distinct CDR3 sequences in the sample, 34% were seen once. The sequence derives from a girl between 2 and 17 years old with multiple sclerosis. Sequencing was done on a sample of blood. The chain joins TRBV20-1 to TRBJ2-5; D might be TRBD1 or TRBD2, each matching 6 bases. The CDR3 DNA follows: TGCAGTGTTAAGACAGGTGGAGCGGGGACCCAGTACTTC. Its protein product is CSVKTGGAGTQYF.